This T cell receptor beta chain derives from a study of CD8+ T cells in alopecia areata. Study-wide results and caveats: As there was one nonresponder, how baseline CD8+ expansion relates to response remains uncertain. Affected scalp, especially in alopecia totalis/universalis, had a higher clonality than normal scalp did. While tofacitinib was given, many expanded lesional clones persisted in scalp and blood.

In the case of this clone: Antigen unknown.

The treatment was: oral pan-JAK inhibitor, 5-10 mg twice daily. Lesional scalp punch biopsies and peripheral blood came from alopecia areata patients. Following RNA extraction, reverse transcription yielded cDNA that acted as the sequencing template. TCRdb keeps only in-frame clones here, not all; method: immunoSEQ multiplex PCR. Of approximately 210,000 clones in the sample, 66% are singletons; the top ten hold over 1%. The CDR3 consists of 15 residues. The ends were cut back, 4 bases at V and 4 bases at J, with 15 bases in the middle. Per the germline V gene, CDR1 is SGHDT and CDR2 is YYEEEE. V is TRBV5-6 and J is TRBJ2-1; TRBD1 is a possible D gene (6 bases). The receptor's source is a human donor with alopecia areata. The specimen was CD4+ T cells sorted from blood, collected around week 42, from a patient treated with tofacitinib. The CDR3 DNA reads TGTGCCAGCAGCCCCGACGGAAGGGGGTACAATGAGCAGTTCTTC. Its translation: CASSPDGRGYNEQFF.